The sequence of this T cell receptor beta chain was determined in a study of blood T cell repertoires in COVID-19. Across the whole study: Sites across the United States, Italy and Spain contributed samples from acute and convalescent COVID-19. The analysed material was cDNA or gDNA that came from T cells, B-cell-depleted T cells, or PBMCs.

The protocol was immunoSEQ multiplex PCR, while the TCRdb copy is restricted to in-frame clones and leaves out a portion. The sample lists 200,000 or so clones, 75% to 85% seen once, with around 12% in the top ten. The sample consisted of peripheral blood. This TCR was sampled from an elderly woman with COVID-19, enrolled during active disease.

The CDR3, as DNA: TGTGCCAGGGACAGGGGGACAGATACGCAGTATTTT. Protein product: CARDRGTDTQYF. The chain links TRBV19 to TRBJ2-3; 10 bases align to TRBD1. This CDR3 is built from 12 residues. J was trimmed by 3 bases and V by 9 bases; bases with no gene match: 0. CDR1 LNHDA and CDR2 SQIVND come from the germline V gene (reference sequence).